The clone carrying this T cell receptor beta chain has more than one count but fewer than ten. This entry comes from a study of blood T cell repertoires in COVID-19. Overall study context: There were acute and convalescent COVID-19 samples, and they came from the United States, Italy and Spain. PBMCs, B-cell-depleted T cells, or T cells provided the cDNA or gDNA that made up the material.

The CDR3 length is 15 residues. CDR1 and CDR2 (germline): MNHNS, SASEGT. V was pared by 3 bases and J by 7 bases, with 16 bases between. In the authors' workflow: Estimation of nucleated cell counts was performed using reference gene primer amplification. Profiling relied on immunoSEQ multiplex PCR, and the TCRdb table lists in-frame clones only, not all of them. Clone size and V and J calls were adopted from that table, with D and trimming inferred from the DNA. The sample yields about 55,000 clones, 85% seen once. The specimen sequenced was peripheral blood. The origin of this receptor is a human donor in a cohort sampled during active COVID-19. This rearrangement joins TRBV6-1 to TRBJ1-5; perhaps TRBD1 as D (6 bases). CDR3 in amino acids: CASSEQGGAGQPQHF. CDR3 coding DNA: TGTGCCAGCAGTGAGCAAGGGGGGGCCGGGCAGCCCCAGCATTTT.